The T cell receptor beta chain described here comes from a study of early T cells in non-severe SARS-CoV-2 infection. One entry per CDR3 protein results from TCRdb running MiXCR on the 5' RACE reads. This repertoire shows some 52,000 distinct CDR3 sequences, approximately 8% found once; its top ten account for roughly a tenth. The source of this sequence is an adult who was a healthcare worker with PCR-confirmed SARS-CoV-2 infection or an uninfected control (not recorded which). Material for sequencing was whole blood.

In nucleotides, the CDR3 is TGTGCCAGCAGTTTAAAGGGGTCGGGGACAGACTCCACACCCCTCCACTTT. Translating gives CASSLKGSGTDSTPLHF. The J gene is TRBJ1-6, the V gene TRBV27; TRBD1 matches at 7 bases. The V segment lost 2 bases and the J segment 11 bases; nucleotides outside the gene matches: 15. Per germline, CDR1 MNHEY and CDR2 SMNVEV (reference sequence). The length of the CDR3 is 17 residues.